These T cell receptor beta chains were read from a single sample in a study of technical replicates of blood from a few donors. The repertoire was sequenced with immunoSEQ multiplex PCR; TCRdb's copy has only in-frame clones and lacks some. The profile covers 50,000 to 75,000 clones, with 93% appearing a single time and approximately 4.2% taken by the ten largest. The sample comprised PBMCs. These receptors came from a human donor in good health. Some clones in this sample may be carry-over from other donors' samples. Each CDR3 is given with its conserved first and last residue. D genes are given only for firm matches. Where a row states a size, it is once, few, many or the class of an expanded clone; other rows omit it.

TGTGCCAGCAGTCTCGGACTAGCGGGAGGTTCCGGGAATGAGCAGTTCTTC,CASSLGLAGGSGNEQFF,TRBD2,TRBV11-2,-,TRBJ2-1
TGTGCCAGCAGTTACCGTCGGGGATTAGAAGGCTACACCTTC,CASSYRRGLEGYTF,-,TRBV6-5,-,TRBJ1-2
TGTGCCAGCAGCCCTCGGGGCGGGACAGGTTACACCGGGGAGCTGTTTTTT,CASSPRGGTGYTGELFF,TRBD1,TRBV7-9,-,TRBJ2-2
TGTGCCAGCAGCCCCAGGGCAGGGACAGGGGGGTACGAGCAGTACTTC,CASSPRAGTGGYEQYF,TRBD1,TRBV5-4,-,TRBJ2-7
TGTGCCAGCAGGCCCCAAGGAGACTATGGCTACACCTTC,CASRPQGDYGYTF,-,TRBV28,-,TRBJ1-2
TGTGCCAGCAGCTTGGGACTGTCATTTGATACGCAGTATTTT,CASSLGLSFDTQYF,-,TRBV5-6,-,TRBJ2-3
TGTGCCAGCAGCCAAGGGACAGGGTTATATGGCTACACCTTC,CASSQGTGLYGYTF,TRBD1,TRBV7-2,-,TRBJ1-2
TGTGCCAGCAGTGGCGACAGGGGGAACTACAATGAGCAGTTCTTC,CASSGDRGNYNEQFF,TRBD1,TRBV6-5,-,TRBJ2-1
TGTGCCTGGCAGACAGGGGGTGGCACCGGGGAGCTGTTTTTT,CAWQTGGGTGELFF,TRBD1,TRBV30,-,TRBJ2-2
TGCAGCGGCGGACGGGAGGAGTCCGGGGAGCTGTTTTTT,CSGGREESGELFF,TRBD2,TRBV29-1,once,TRBJ2-2
TGTGCCAGCAGCCAAGCTTCGGGGGGCAGGACGAACACTGAAGCTTTCTTT,CASSQASGGRTNTEAFF,-,TRBV4-2,-,TRBJ1-1
TGTGCCAGCAGCAGGACTAGCGGGGGCCCCAGAGATACGCAGTATTTT,CASSRTSGGPRDTQYF,TRBD2,TRBV11-1,-,TRBJ2-3
TGTGCCAGCTCACCGGACAGGGTAAATGAGCAGTTCTTC,CASSPDRVNEQFF,TRBD1,TRBV18,-,TRBJ2-1
TGTGCCAGCAGTGGTACCAGGCGGGACAGGGGCACAGATACGCAGTATTTT,CASSGTRRDRGTDTQYF,TRBD1,TRBV25-1,-,TRBJ2-3
TGTGCCAGCACCCGAAACGGACAGGGTGGGACTGAAGCTTTCTTT,CASTRNGQGGTEAFF,TRBD1,TRBV6-5,-,TRBJ1-1
TGTGCCAGTAGTATGAGTGGGACAGCAGCCTCTGGGGCCAACGTCCTGACTTTC,CASSMSGTAASGANVLTF,TRBD1,TRBV19,-,TRBJ2-6
TGTGCCAGCACCGGGGGTACTAGCGGGACTAATGAGCAGTTCTTC,CASTGGTSGTNEQFF,TRBD2,TRBV6-6,once,TRBJ2-1
TGCGCCAGCAGCTTGGAGGGGGCGATTAATGAAAAACTGTTTTTT,CASSLEGAINEKLFF,TRBD1,TRBV5-1,-,TRBJ1-4
TGCGCCAGCAGCCACTCCGGGACAGGGAACAATGAGCAGTTCTTC,CASSHSGTGNNEQFF,TRBD1,TRBV4-1,-,TRBJ2-1
TGTGCCAGCAGTTACTCGGGCCTGGCCTACCAAGAGACCCAGTACTTC,CASSYSGLAYQETQYF,-,TRBV6-5,-,TRBJ2-5
TGTGCCAGCAGTGCCGGGGTAGCGGGGGCCCTTGTAAACGAGCAGTACTTC,CASSAGVAGALVNEQYF,TRBD2,TRBV6-1,-,TRBJ2-7
TGTGCCAGCAGCCCAACAGGGGGCATTGAGCAGTACTTC,CASSPTGGIEQYF,TRBD1,TRBV5-4,-,TRBJ2-7
TGTGCCAGCAGTTACTCGATTCTAGCGGGAGGCTACGAGCAGTACTTC,CASSYSILAGGYEQYF,TRBD2,TRBV6-6,-,TRBJ2-7
TGTGCCATCAGGACAGGGGGCATCACTGAAGCTTTCTTT,CAIRTGGITEAFF,TRBD1,TRBV6-6,-,TRBJ1-1
TGCGCCAGCAGCCCGACTAGCGGGAGAAGCGAGCAGTACTTC,CASSPTSGRSEQYF,TRBD2,TRBV5-1,-,TRBJ2-7
TGTGCCATCAAAGGGGGGGCCGCTGAAGCTTTCTTT,CAIKGGAAEAFF,-,TRBV10-3,-,TRBJ1-1
TGTGCCAGCAGCTACCAGACTAGCGGGAGTGTTGAGACCCAGTACTTC,CASSYQTSGSVETQYF,TRBD2,TRBV11-1,-,TRBJ2-5
TGTGCCAGCAGCGGACATCTTGAGCAGTTCTTC,CASSGHLEQFF,-,TRBV5-6,-,TRBJ2-1
TGCGCCAGCAGCACGGCTAACTATGGCTACACCTTC,CASSTANYGYTF,-,TRBV5-1,-,TRBJ1-2
TGCGCCAGCAGTCGGGATTTCACCGGGGAGCTGTTTTTT,CASSRDFTGELFF,-,TRBV5-1,-,TRBJ2-2
TGTGCCAGCAGCAACCCTAGTATTGGCTACACCTTC,CASSNPSIGYTF,-,TRBV6-5,-,TRBJ1-2
TGTGCCTGGAGTCCACTAGCGGGGGGCACAGATACGCAGTATTTT,CAWSPLAGGTDTQYF,TRBD2,TRBV30,-,TRBJ2-3
TGTGCCAGCAGTACAGGGACTGGGGCCAACGTCCTGACTTTC,CASSTGTGANVLTF,-,TRBV6-5,-,TRBJ2-6
TGTGCCAGCAGCCAAGCCTTAGCGGGAGTGGGATACGAGCAGTACTTC,CASSQALAGVGYEQYF,TRBD2,TRBV14,-,TRBJ2-7
TGTGCCAGCAGCCCGGGGTCCCGTGGGGATAATGAAAAACTGTTTTTT,CASSPGSRGDNEKLFF,-,TRBV7-9,-,TRBJ1-4
TGTGCCAGCAGCGTAGGGCCTAGCGGGAACTACGAGCAGTACTTC,CASSVGPSGNYEQYF,TRBD2,TRBV9,-,TRBJ2-7
TGTGCCAGTAGTAGGCTAGCGGGGAATGCAGATACGCAGTATTTT,CASSRLAGNADTQYF,TRBD2,TRBV19,-,TRBJ2-3
TGCGCCAGCAGCCAAGATCTCTTGACCTTGCGGGACAGGGATCATGGCTACACCTTC,CASSQDLLTLRDRDHGYTF,TRBD1,TRBV4-3,-,TRBJ1-2
TGTGCCAGCAGTTACTCGAGCAGGGATACGAACTATGGCTACACCTTC,CASSYSSRDTNYGYTF,-,TRBV6-5,-,TRBJ1-2
TGTGCCAGCAGCCAAGGTAGCGGGGGGCCGACGACCGGGGAGCTGTTTTTT,CASSQGSGGPTTGELFF,TRBD2,TRBV4-2,-,TRBJ2-2
TGTGCCAGCTCACCACCGTCGGGACAGGGGGACGAGCAGTACTTC,CASSPPSGQGDEQYF,TRBD1,TRBV18,-,TRBJ2-7
TGTGCCAGTAGCGACCGGACTAGCGCCTCCTACGAGCAGTACTTC,CASSDRTSASYEQYF,TRBD2,TRBV19,-,TRBJ2-7
TGTGCCAGCAGCGTCGAACAGGGGGCCGGGGAGCTGTTTTTT,CASSVEQGAGELFF,TRBD1,TRBV9,-,TRBJ2-2
TGTGCCAGCAGCACACTAGCGGGAGGACAAGAGACCCAGTACTTC,CASSTLAGGQETQYF,TRBD2,TRBV7-9,-,TRBJ2-5
TGTGCCAGCAGCCTCCAGACAGGGATCGTAGCAGATACGCAGTATTTT,CASSLQTGIVADTQYF,TRBD1,TRBV9,-,TRBJ2-3
TGTGCCAGCAGCCCAATGGGGCTAGCGGGGGGCCTGTACTTC,CASSPMGLAGGLYF,TRBD2,TRBV7-2,-,TRBJ2-7
TGTGCCAGCAGCGACCCGGGACAGGCGTCCTACGAGCAGTACTTC,CASSDPGQASYEQYF,TRBD1,TRBV14,once,TRBJ2-7
TGTGCCAGCAGCGGACGACGGGGGAACGAGCGGTATACGCAGTATTTT,CASSGRRGNERYTQYF,-,TRBV7-2,-,TRBJ2-3
TGTGCCATCAGTGATGGGGGGGCGGTAAACGAGCAGTACTTC,CAISDGGAVNEQYF,-,TRBV10-3,-,TRBJ2-7
TGTGCCGGCGCTAGCGGGGTCACAGATACGCAGTATTTT,CAGASGVTDTQYF,TRBD2,TRBV18,-,TRBJ2-3
TGTGCTAGTGGACAGAGCCCCTACGAGCAGTACTTC,CASGQSPYEQYF,-,TRBV12-5,-,TRBJ2-7
TGTGCCAGCAGCTTAGGACAGGGGGGCGAAAAACTGTTTTTT,CASSLGQGGEKLFF,TRBD1,TRBV7-9,-,TRBJ1-4
TGTGCCAGTAGTATTATATCAGACAGGCCCAATCAGCCCCAGCATTTT,CASSIISDRPNQPQHF,-,TRBV19,-,TRBJ1-5
TGTGCCAGCAGCTACCAGCGGGGGGATTCCTACGAGCAGTACTTC,CASSYQRGDSYEQYF,TRBD2,TRBV4-2,-,TRBJ2-7
TGCGCCAGCAGACAGAACCAAGAGACCCAGTACTTC,CASRQNQETQYF,-,TRBV5-1,-,TRBJ2-5
TGTGCCAGCAGTCGGGACAGCGAAGCTTTCTTT,CASSRDSEAFF,TRBD1,TRBV25-1,-,TRBJ1-1
TGCGCCAGCGAGGGGACTAGCGGGACAAGGGGGGATACGCAGTATTTT,CASEGTSGTRGDTQYF,TRBD2,TRBV10-2,once,TRBJ2-3